The entry below describes one T cell receptor (beta chain). Its antigen is currently not known. No clone much larger than this one lies a single base away; base qualities are absent. The library was generated by RACE. The sample was run on a NextSeq 500. During library preparation, unique molecular identifiers were attached to individual cDNA molecules so that TCRs could be counted quantitatively and reproducibly. From each blood RNA sample, both TCR alpha and TCR beta chains were sequenced. The paper's processing steps were these. The median number of TCRs per sample was approximately 96,000, ranging from 23,224 to 690,600. V, J and CDR3 annotation of the TCR reads was carried out using the Decombinator software suite. For PS versus PT1 abundance plots, all samples were subsampled to the same number of TCRs (28,000). Expanded TCRs were defined as absent before sensitization and observed at least eight times at the 2-week time point. The public reads were run again by TCRdb, first through fastp at Q25 and then through MiXCR, and only productive beta chains were kept. Rows with one shared CDR3 protein collapse into an entry with the most common genes and DNA. These V and J calls are TCRdb output, not the study's own analysis. The table for this sample lists around 300,000 distinct CDR3 sequences; about 5% of them were counted only once. The ten largest clones capture about 7.7% of the sample.

The germline V gene (reference sequence) yields DFQATT for CDR1 and SNEGSKA for CDR2. The CDR3 contains 13 residues, cysteine and phenylalanine counted. Just the 39-base CDR3 DNA is kept, in frame starting at base 1. This entry belongs to a study of human T cells and chemical hapten exposure (dated by TCRdb to 2020 to 2023). For the study in its entirety: For sensitization, 2% DPC in acetone was applied to an approximately 2 cm by approximately 2 cm area of upper inner arm skin. Patch testing was performed on the upper back with Finn chambers containing 0.01% DPC, and the patch tests were scored after 6 days according to International Contact Dermatitis Research Group standards. Under 30 alopecia patients gave blood for TCR sequencing at one to four time points (pre-sensitization, 2, 6 and 24 weeks). The libraries were sequenced as a pool, and the TCR yield per sample differed mostly because of small variations in library volumes within the pool. Blood samples were taken from patients before sensitization (week 0) and then at 2, 6 and about 24 weeks after DPC sensitization. This study followed changes in the peripheral blood TCR repertoire in vivo during primary and secondary sensitization of alopecia patients to the hapten diphenylcyclopropenone (DPC). Most of the patients in the cohort were female, and the cohort covered alopecia areata with under or over 50% scalp involvement, alopecia totalis and alopecia universalis. Patients additionally received weekly therapeutic DPC doses to the scalp throughout the approximately 25-week study period.

General findings and caveats noted by the study authors: Because all patients had alopecia, a presumed autoimmune disease, the immune response of the patients might differ from that of healthy individuals. Expanded TCRs formed significantly more large CDR3 similarity clusters than pre-sensitization or healthy control sets, consistent with antigen-driven responses. Patch test score correlated positively with the number of PT1 expanded TCRs, reaching significance at thresholds 8, 16 and 32 but not at 4. After repeated subsampling, changes were observed in the strength of the expansion versus patch-test correlation and in the threshold at which the correlation became significant. No change with DPC sensitization was found in the number of TCRs above 1 in 1000 frequency, and no evidence of global repertoire structure alterations was found.

In light of the paper, this sample's time point label describes: pre-sensitization, week 0. This specimen's treatment or condition label, interpreted: therapeutic diphenylcyclopropenone sensitization with weekly scalp DPC. Blood at each patch-test visit was drawn before the patch test was applied. To be eligible, patients had to be aged 18 to 70, diagnosed with alopecia and judged suitable for DPC therapy, while pregnant patients were excluded. Total RNA was isolated from unfractionated whole blood collected in Tempus Blood RNA tubes. The rearranged chain carries TRBV20-1 and TRBJ2-5, with no D gene named confidently. This sequence originates from a woman in her late teens or twenties with alopecia areata. Some clones in this sample may be carry-over from other donors' samples. The material was whole blood, obtained in connection with sensitization to the hapten diphenylcyclopropenone (DPC). DNA sequence: TGCAGCGCCCTCGTTTCGTTCACGGAGACCCAGTACTTC. Its product reads: CSALVSFTETQYF.